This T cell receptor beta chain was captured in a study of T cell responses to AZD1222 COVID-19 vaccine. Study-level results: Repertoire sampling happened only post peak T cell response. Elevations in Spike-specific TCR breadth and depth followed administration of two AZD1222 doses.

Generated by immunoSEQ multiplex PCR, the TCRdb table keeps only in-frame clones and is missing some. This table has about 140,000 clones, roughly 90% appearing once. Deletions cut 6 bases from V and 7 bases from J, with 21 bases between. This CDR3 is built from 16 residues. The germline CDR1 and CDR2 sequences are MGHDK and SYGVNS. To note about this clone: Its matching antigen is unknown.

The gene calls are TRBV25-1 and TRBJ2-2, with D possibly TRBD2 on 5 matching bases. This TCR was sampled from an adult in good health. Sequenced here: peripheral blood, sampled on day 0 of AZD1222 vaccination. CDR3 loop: CASSGKPQIRGGELFF. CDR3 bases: TGTGCCAGCAGCGGCAAACCTCAGATTCGGGGCGGGGAGCTGTTTTTT.